The T cell receptor beta chain described here comes from a study of identifying expanded T cells in peripheral blood. Study-wide results and caveats: Two-week clone count variance significantly increased as total template count grew. Technical replicates showed about 1.1 changed clones; about 2 weeks about 16.4; four weeks 19.

As concerns this clone: The antigen is undetermined.

No infections or other immune events were documented during collection. The V gene end was trimmed by 0 bases and the J gene end by 3 bases; junction bases not matched to a gene: 5. CDR1 and CDR2 from the germline V gene are SGDLS and YYNGEE. This CDR3 spans 15 amino acids. The data were produced by immunoSEQ multiplex PCR, yet TCRdb's version contains in-frame clones alone and is incomplete. This sample has about 130,000 clones, with about 86% found just once. The sequenced material came from blood. This chain links TRBV9 with TRBJ1-2, with 7 bases identical to TRBD1. The clonotype was recovered from a person aged 18-70 years in good health. DNA for the CDR3: TGTGCCAGCAGCGTAGAGGACAGGACCTACTATGGCTACACCTTC. It specifies CASSVEDRTYYGYTF.